Below are 19 T cell receptor beta chains sequenced from a single sample in a study of blood T cell repertoires in COVID-19. The table came from immunoSEQ multiplex PCR; TCRdb's copy has only in-frame clones and leaves some out. Of fewer than 150,000 clones listed, more than 85% are singletons. Material: peripheral blood. These receptors all stem from a human donor in a cohort sampled during active COVID-19.

This rearrangement joins TRBV24-1 to TRBJ2-1; 7 positions match TRBD2. Germline V CDR1 and CDR2: KGHDR, SFDVKD. CDR3 size: 13 residues. The V segment lost 1 base and the J segment 9 bases; nucleotides outside the gene matches: 2. Written as DNA, the CDR3 is TGTGCCACCAGTGATTTTGCGGGGGTTGAGCAGTTCTTC. Residues: CATSDFAGVEQFF.

The V gene is TRBV27, the J gene TRBJ1-6; 8 nucleotides align to TRBD1. Germline CDR1 is MNHEY and CDR2 is SMNVEV (reference sequence). With V trimmed by 2 bases and J by 6 bases, 9 bases remained unmatched. The CDR3 is 17 amino acids. The CDR3 DNA reads as TGTGCCAGCAGTTTACCTCAGGGGGCCCTCCTTAATTCACCCCTCCACTTT. Protein product: CASSLPQGALLNSPLHF.

The chain recombines TRBV19 with TRBJ1-5, with a weak D call TRBD1 (5 bases). The CDR3 sequence is 11 residues long. CDR1 is LNHDA, CDR2 SQIVND, per germline (reference sequence). Trimming removed 6 bases from V and 9 bases from J, with 9 bases in between. The CDR3 coding sequence is TGTGCCAGTAGGATGGGGGGGCCCCAGCATTTT. It translates to CASRMGGPQHF.

This clone was seen only once. This chain joins TRBV25-1 and TRBJ2-1; 12 nucleotides line up with TRBD2. V shed 8 bases, J shed 8 bases, and the junction held 16 bases outside the gene matches. Germline assignment: CDR1 MGHDK and CDR2 SYGVNS. This CDR3 contains 17 residues. CDR3 in DNA: TGTGCCAGCGTTACCCGGGCTAGCGGGAGGGCCTGGTATGAGCAGTTCTTC. It yields the protein CASVTRASGRAWYEQFF.

This chain uses TRBV21-1 with TRBJ1-6. TRBV21-1 is a pseudogene segment. This CDR3 spans 16 amino acids. DNA for the CDR3: TGTGCCAGCAGCAAAGCAGGAGACTGGGATAATTCACCCCTCCACTTT. This translates into CASSKAGDWDNSPLHF.

The chain has TRBV14 and TRBJ1-5; D is possibly TRBD1 (6 bases). Between the trimmed V and J ends, which lost 1 base and 7 bases, there was a span of 11 bases. Germline V gives CDR1 SGHDN, CDR2 FVKESK. This CDR3 has 14 residues. CDR3 in DNA: TGTGCCAGCAGCCAAGTACAGGGAAACCAGCCCCAGCATTTT. Amino acid sequence: CASSQVQGNQPQHF.

The rearrangement uses TRBV7-6 and TRBJ2-1; TRBD2 matches 8 bases. The trim removed 7 bases at V and 1 base at J, leaving 9 bases unmatched. The CDR3 spans 16 residues. The germline gives CDR1 SGHVS, CDR2 FNYEAQ. The CDR3 coding sequence is TGTGCCAGCACGCAGACGGGCGGGAGGTCCTACAATGAGCAGTTCTTC. It yields the protein CASTQTGGRSYNEQFF.

This clone was seen once. The V call is TRBV5-4, the J call TRBJ2-7, with 9 bases identical to TRBD1. Germline V CDR1 and CDR2: SGHNT, YYREEE (reference sequence). CDR3 length: 14 amino acids. Germline trimming cut 4 bases from V and 6 bases from J; bases unmatched to any gene: 8. In DNA, the CDR3 is TGTGCCAGCAGCCCAAGGACAGGGGAGGGCGAGCAGTACTTC. Amino acids: CASSPRTGEGEQYF.

This clone was counted once. The V and J genes are TRBV13 and TRBJ1-2; TRBD1 matches at 7 bases. Looked up from germline, CDR1 is PRHDT and CDR2 is FYEKMQ (reference sequence). This CDR3 has 16 residues. The junction had 9 bases not matched to a gene; V was cut back by 2 bases and J by 3 bases. For the CDR3, the DNA is TGTGCCAGCAGCTTATTAGGCGAGGGACAGCACTATGGCTACACCTTC. Translating gives CASSLLGEGQHYGYTF.

The table lists this clone with a count of one. V is TRBV27 and J is TRBJ2-3; no firm D call. Germline CDR1 MNHEY, CDR2 SMNVEV (reference sequence). CDR3 length: 13 residues. The V end was cut by 2 bases, the J end by 0 bases, with 3 bases between. CDR3 sequence: CASSLQSTDTQYF. The CDR3, as DNA: TGTGCCAGCAGTTTACAGAGCACAGATACGCAGTATTTT.

V is TRBV27 and J is TRBJ2-3, with 7 bases lining up with TRBD2. V shed 5 bases, J shed 0 bases, and the junction held 5 bases outside the gene matches. CDR1 and CDR2 from the germline V gene are MNHEY and SMNVEV (reference sequence). The CDR3 consists of 15 residues. Written as DNA, the CDR3 is TGTGCCAGCAGTCTGGGACTACTAAGCACAGATACGCAGTATTTT. Protein sequence: CASSLGLLSTDTQYF.

The chain recombines TRBV2 with TRBJ2-5, with D maybe TRBD2 (6 bases). The CDR3 is made up of 16 amino acids. Germline V gene sequence: CDR1 SNHLY, CDR2 FYNNEI. Trimming pared 3 bases from V and 5 bases from J, leaving 19 bases between. The CDR3 region has the DNA TGTGCCAGCAGTGATTCGGGAGCCCCCCCCCGGGAGACCCAGTACTTC. It encodes CASSDSGAPPRETQYF.

A few counts support this clone. V is TRBV13 and J is TRBJ1-3; D gene ambiguous. This CDR3 has 13 amino acids. Germline CDR1 PRHDT, CDR2 FYEKMQ (reference sequence). The V and J ends lost 9 bases and 4 bases respectively, with 13 bases between them. The CDR3 DNA reads as TGTGCCAGTACCCACAGTGCCGGAAACACCATATATTTT. Translating gives CASTHSAGNTIYF.

The genes are TRBV15 and TRBJ1-1; D is perhaps TRBD1 (5 bases). The CDR3 contains 15 residues. Germline CDR1 is LNHNV and CDR2 is YYDKDF (reference sequence). V lost 2 bases and J 5 bases, leaving 15 bases between the germline ends. The CDR3 bases are TGTGCCACCAGCAGATCTTGGGGGGGGGATACTGAAGCTTTCTTT. Its translation: CATSRSWGGDTEAFF. The whole variable domain, remainder taken from reference TRBV15 and TRBJ1-1, is DAMVIQNPRYQVTQFGKPVTLSCSQTLNHNVMYWYQQKSSQAPKLLFHYYDKDFNNEADTPDNFQSRRPNTSFCFLDIRSPGLGDTAMYLCATSRSWGGDTEAFFGQGTRLTVV.

The chain is built from TRBV30 and TRBJ2-1; 16 bases align to TRBD2. This CDR3 contains 20 residues. Germline loops: CDR1 GTSNPN, CDR2 SVGIG (reference sequence). Losses at the gene ends were 1 base for V and 0 bases for J; bases not matched to a gene: 9. CDR3: CAWSDPTGLAGGSSYNEQFF. CDR3 in DNA: TGTGCCTGGAGTGACCCGACGGGACTAGCGGGAGGGAGCTCCTACAATGAGCAGTTCTTC.

The chain is built from TRBV2 and TRBJ2-5, with TRBD2 identical over 16 bases. Looked up from germline, CDR1 is SNHLY and CDR2 is FYNNEI. After removal of 6 bases from V and 5 bases from J, the junction contained 6 bases not matched to a gene. The CDR3 spans 16 residues. The CDR3, as DNA: TGTGCCAGCAGCCACGGGACTAGCGGGGGGGCCGAGACCCAGTACTTC. Translation: CASSHGTSGGAETQYF.

The CDR3 reads CASSWIGGEVGDTQYF. CDR3 DNA: TGTGCCAGCAGCTGGATAGGAGGGGAAGTAGGAGATACGCAGTATTTT. The chain is built from TRBV28 and TRBJ2-3; tentative D call: TRBD2 (6 bases). There are 16 residues in the CDR3. The V gene lost 6 bases and the J gene lost 5 bases, with 21 bases spanning the gap. CDR1 and CDR2 (germline): MDHEN, SYDVKM. The whole variable domain, filled in from reference TRBV28 and TRBJ2-3, reads DVKVTQSSRYLVKRTGEKVFLECVQDMDHENMFWYRQDPGLGLRLIYFSYDVKMKEKGDIPEGYSVSREKKERFSLILESASTNQTSMYLCASSWIGGEVGDTQYFGPGTRLTVL.

The chain combines TRBV7-3 with TRBJ1-1, with 9 positions matching TRBD1. Trimming at V came to 4 bases and at J to 10 bases, leaving 7 bases not matched to a gene. Per germline, CDR1 SGHTA and CDR2 FQGTGA. This CDR3 is 13 amino acids long. The CDR3 loop reads CASSSTGGAIAFF. CDR3 bases: TGTGCCAGCAGCTCCACAGGGGGCGCGATAGCTTTCTTT.

The chain joins TRBV7-9 to TRBJ1-1, with TRBD1 as a possible D gene (5 bases). V was pared by 5 bases and J by 4 bases, with 14 bases between. Germline V gives CDR1 SEHNR, CDR2 FQNEAQ (reference sequence). The CDR3 loop spans 14 amino acids. The CDR3 DNA reads as TGTGCCAGCAGCCCACGCAGGGTTCCCACTGAAGCTTTCTTT. Translating gives CASSPRRVPTEAFF.